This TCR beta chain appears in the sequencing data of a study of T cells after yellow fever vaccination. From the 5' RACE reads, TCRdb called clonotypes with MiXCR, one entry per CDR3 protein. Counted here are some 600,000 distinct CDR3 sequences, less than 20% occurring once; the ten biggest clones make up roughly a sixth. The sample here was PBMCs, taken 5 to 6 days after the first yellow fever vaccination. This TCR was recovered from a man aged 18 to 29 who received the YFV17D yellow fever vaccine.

In DNA form, the CDR3 reads TGTGCCAGCAGCTTAGGGGGTGACCTCAAGTCAAATCAGCCCCAGCATTTT. Translated, it gives CASSLGGDLKSNQPQHF. The rearrangement joins TRBV11-2 to TRBJ1-5; D unresolved. Germline V gives CDR1 SGHAT, CDR2 FQNNGV. V shed 1 base and J shed 4 bases, with 17 bases lying between them. The CDR3 totals 17 residues.